Each of the 31 T cell receptor beta chains below was sequenced from the same sample in a study of human T cells and chemical hapten exposure. The time point denotes: patch test 3, about 24 weeks after DPC sensitization. The treatment: therapeutic diphenylcyclopropenone sensitization with weekly scalp DPC. TCRdb reanalysed the RACE reads using MiXCR and keeps one entry per CDR3 protein. The sample lists some 96,000 distinct CDR3 sequences; around 25% were seen once. The source material was whole blood, sampled in connection with sensitization to the hapten diphenylcyclopropenone (DPC). All receptors derive from a man aged 35 to 55 with alopecia areata. Some clones in this sample may be carry-over from other donors' samples.

This clonotype was observed a few times. This chain joins TRBV4-2 and TRBJ2-4; D unresolved. CDR3 size: 15 residues. Deletions cut 0 bases from V and 4 bases from J, with 10 bases between. From germline, CDR1 is LGHNA and CDR2 YNFKEQ. As DNA, the CDR3 is TGTGCCAGCAGCCAAGATCTATTTGGAAAAAACATTCAGTACTTC. It codes for CASSQDLFGKNIQYF.

The V gene is TRBV20-1, the J gene TRBJ1-1; possibly TRBD1 for D (6 bases). Germline V gene data show CDR1 as DFQATT and CDR2 as SNEGSKA (reference sequence). V was cut by 0 bases and J by 5 bases, with 13 bases left in between. The CDR3 loop spans 14 amino acids. Written as DNA, the CDR3 is TGCAGTGCTAGAGAGGGGGGGCTAGGAACTGAAGCTTTCTTT. The encoded protein is CSAREGGLGTEAFF.

This clonotype was seen a few times. The CDR3, as DNA: TGTGCCAGCAGTGACCTAGGAGTCCATGAGCAGTTCTTC. Translation: CASSDLGVHEQFF. This rearrangement joins TRBV2 to TRBJ2-1; unclear D gene. The CDR3 totals 13 residues. Germline V lookup: CDR1 SNHLY, CDR2 FYNNEI. V was clipped by 3 bases and J by 8 bases, with 11 bases between them.

This clonotype was counted between two and nine times. The rearrangement links TRBV25-1 to TRBJ2-5, with 10 positions matching TRBD1. Trimming at V came to 2 bases and at J to 5 bases, leaving 8 bases not matched to a gene. CDR1 and CDR2 (germline): MGHDK, SYGVNS. The CDR3 runs 16 residues. The CDR3 reads CASSELGQGGSETQYF. The CDR3 DNA sequence: TGTGCCAGCAGTGAACTCGGACAGGGGGGTTCGGAGACCCAGTACTTC.

The chain is built from TRBV12-3 or TRBV12-4 and TRBJ2-6, with D possibly being TRBD2 (6 bases). CDR3 size: 15 residues. The V and J ends lost 5 bases and 5 bases respectively, with 13 bases between them. This CDR3 is CASSQRGARANVLTF. CDR3 DNA sequence: TGTGCCAGCAGTCAGCGCGGGGCCCGGGCCAACGTCCTGACTTTC.

The V gene is TRBV5-6, the J gene TRBJ2-3; 8 bases are shared with TRBD2. CDR1 is SGHDT, CDR2 YYEEEE, per germline. V trimming: 3 bases; J trimming: 4 bases; junction bases outside the gene matches: 10. The CDR3 runs to 16 residues. In nucleotides, the CDR3 is TGTGCCAGCAGCTCCGGACTAGCCCCCTCGGCAGATACGCAGTATTTT. Its protein is CASSSGLAPSADTQYF.

This clonotype has a handful of counts. This chain uses TRBV25-1 with TRBJ1-5, with 7 bases that match TRBD1. Germline-derived CDR1 and CDR2 are MGHDK and SYGVNS. There are 14 residues in the CDR3. The trim removed 4 bases at V and 5 bases at J, leaving 5 bases unmatched. The CDR3 protein is CASSVQGKDQPQHF. CDR3 DNA: TGTGCCAGCAGTGTACAGGGGAAGGATCAGCCCCAGCATTTT.

This clonotype was detected only a few times. The rearrangement uses TRBV9 and TRBJ2-2, with D uncertain. CDR3 length equals 15 residues. Germline V gene sequence: CDR1 SGDLS, CDR2 YYNGEE. Trimming shortened V by 0 bases and J by 0 bases, and 6 bases separated the two germline ends. The CDR3 region has the DNA TGTGCCAGCAGCGTAGGTACAGCGAACACCGGGGAGCTGTTTTTT. The encoded protein is CASSVGTANTGELFF.

The V call is TRBV12-3 or TRBV12-4, the J call TRBJ1-5; 8 nucleotides align to TRBD1. CDR3 length equals 16 residues. Trimming removed 4 bases from V and 1 base from J; junction bases left unmatched: 6. The CDR3 DNA is TGTGCCAGCAGTTGGCAGGGGGCCATGAGCAATCAGCCCCAGCATTTT. It yields the protein CASSWQGAMSNQPQHF.

The table lists this clonotype with a few counts. This sequence joins TRBV12-3 or TRBV12-4 and TRBJ1-1; 9 nucleotides line up with TRBD1. The V gene end was trimmed by 7 bases and the J gene end by 5 bases; junction bases not matched to a gene: 11. The CDR3 spans 15 residues. DNA of the CDR3: TGTGCCAGCACTCCGGGACAGGGATGGGATACTGAAGCTTTCTTT. Encoded protein: CASTPGQGWDTEAFF.

This clonotype was observed a few times. V is TRBV12-3 or TRBV12-4 and J is TRBJ1-4; a weak D match, TRBD1 (5 bases). There are 15 residues in the CDR3. The V end lost 5 bases, the J end lost 8 bases, and 18 bases lay between the germline ends. Written as DNA, the CDR3 is TGTGCCAGCAGTGCCGCCGGGACCCGGGAGGAAAAACTGTTTTTT. Translation: CASSAAGTREEKLFF.

This clonotype was observed a handful of times. The gene calls are TRBV5-1 and TRBJ2-7; possible D gene TRBD1, 5 bases. This CDR3 region has 13 residues. The germline gives CDR1 SGHRS, CDR2 YFSETQ. Trimming stripped 2 bases from V and 4 bases from J, with 10 bases between. CDR3 sequence (DNA): TGCGCCAGCAGCTTAGGGGCCAAGTACGAGCAGTACTTC. Its protein is CASSLGAKYEQYF.

This clonotype was detected a few times. V usage is TRBV20-1 and J usage is TRBJ2-7; 10 bases fit TRBD2. Germline CDR1 DFQATT, CDR2 SNEGSKA (reference sequence). This CDR3 region has 16 residues. Germline trimming cut 0 bases from V and 6 bases from J; bases unmatched to any gene: 11. The CDR3 region has the DNA TGCAGTGCTAGAGACCCCAGTGGAGCGGGAGGGCCCGAGCAGTACTTC. It codes for CSARDPSGAGGPEQYF.

The rearrangement links TRBV4-3 to TRBJ2-7, with TRBD2 identical over 13 bases. This CDR3 is built from 19 residues. J gave up 3 bases and V 0 bases, and 11 bases lay outside the gene matches. CDR1 and CDR2 (germline): LGHNA, YSLEER. CDR3 in amino acids: CASSQERTSGSQGVYEQYF. The CDR3 DNA is TGCGCCAGCAGCCAAGAGCGGACTAGCGGGAGTCAAGGGGTCTACGAGCAGTACTTC.

The table lists this clonotype with a few counts. DNA of the CDR3: TGTGCCAGCACCCGGGGGGAGGGACATGAAGCTTTCTTT. Translation gives CASTRGEGHEAFF. V is TRBV7-3 and J is TRBJ1-1; D possibly corresponds to TRBD1 (6 bases). Germline V CDR1 and CDR2: SGHTA, FQGTGA. The CDR3 covers 13 residues. Trimming shortened V by 7 bases and J by 7 bases, and 16 bases separated the two germline ends.

The rearrangement uses TRBV27 and TRBJ1-1; D remains ambiguous. V was pared by 2 bases and J by 5 bases, with 12 bases between. Germline-derived CDR1 and CDR2 are MNHEY and SMNVEV (reference sequence). This CDR3 is built from 14 residues. CDR3 loop: CASSLQRPRTEAFF. CDR3 bases: TGTGCCAGCAGTTTACAGCGACCCAGGACTGAAGCTTTCTTT.

The V call is TRBV2, the J call TRBJ2-2, with 7 nucleotides matching TRBD1. Germline V gene data show CDR1 as SNHLY and CDR2 as FYNNEI. V lost 7 bases, J lost 5 bases, and 16 bases stayed unmatched. The CDR3 length is 17 residues. The CDR3 here is CASTPEARKQGTGELFF. CDR3 nucleotide sequence: TGTGCCAGCACCCCGGAGGCGCGTAAACAGGGGACCGGGGAGCTGTTTTTT.

This clonotype was found a few times. The CDR3 sequence: CAIASGLTNEKLFF. The CDR3 DNA reads TGTGCCATCGCATCGGGACTCACTAATGAAAAACTGTTTTTT. The chain has TRBV15 and TRBJ1-4; possible D gene TRBD1, 5 bases. Deletions cut 10 bases from V and 2 bases from J, with 14 bases between. The CDR3 covers 14 residues. The V gene's germline CDR1 is LNHNV and CDR2 YYDKDF (reference sequence).

This clonotype has more than one count but fewer than ten. The V gene is TRBV12-3 or TRBV12-4, the J gene TRBJ1-6; 9 nucleotides line up with TRBD1. This CDR3 region has 14 residues. V lost 6 bases to trimming and J lost 3 bases; unmatched junction nucleotides: 0. The CDR3 DNA is TGTGCCAGCAGGGGACAGGGCTATAATTCACCCCTCCACTTT. This gives the protein CASRGQGYNSPLHF.

CDR3 amino acids: CASSLGTGGKETQYF. CDR3 DNA: TGCGCCAGCAGCTTGGGAACAGGGGGCAAAGAGACCCAGTACTTC. The V and J genes are TRBV5-1 and TRBJ2-5, with TRBD1 matching 9 bases. Germline loops: CDR1 SGHRS, CDR2 YFSETQ. The CDR3 extends over 15 amino acids. Germline trimming cut 0 bases from V and 3 bases from J; bases unmatched to any gene: 3.

The chain is built from TRBV3-1 and TRBJ2-4; the D gene could be TRBD1 or TRBD2 (5 bases each). V dropped 5 bases and J dropped 2 bases, with 13 bases sitting between them. The CDR3 covers 15 residues. Looked up from germline, CDR1 is LGHDT and CDR2 is YNNKEL (reference sequence). The chain's CDR3 is CASSSTPGPKNIQYF. The CDR3, as DNA: TGTGCCAGCAGCTCAACTCCGGGACCCAAAAACATTCAGTACTTC.

The V and J genes are TRBV6-6 and TRBJ2-3; tentative D call: TRBD1 (5 bases). Germline CDR1 reads MNHNY; CDR2 reads SVGAGI (reference sequence). The CDR3 is made up of 16 amino acids. V was clipped by 0 bases and J by 5 bases, with 15 bases between them. CDR3 sequence: CASSYSTRAQGDTQYF. The CDR3, as DNA: TGTGCCAGCAGTTACTCGACCAGAGCTCAGGGAGATACGCAGTATTTT.

J is TRBJ2-3 and V is TRBV20-1, with D possibly TRBD2 on 6 matching bases. V was shortened by 3 bases and J by 0 bases, with 13 bases between the two germline ends. This CDR3 spans 15 amino acids. Germline V CDR1 and CDR2: DFQATT, SNEGSKA (reference sequence). CDR3 in amino acids: CSASPIAASTDTQYF. CDR3 DNA sequence: TGCAGTGCTAGTCCAATAGCGGCTAGCACAGATACGCAGTATTTT.

This clonotype was observed a few times. V usage is TRBV12-3 or TRBV12-4 and J usage is TRBJ1-2; D not certain. Trimming pared 4 bases from V and 6 bases from J, leaving 9 bases between. This CDR3 has 12 amino acids. This chain's CDR3 is CASSYKKDGYTF. In DNA form, the CDR3 reads TGTGCCAGCAGTTACAAAAAAGATGGCTACACCTTC.

This clonotype was counted between two and nine times. V is TRBV6-2 or TRBV6-3 and J is TRBJ2-3; 7 bases match TRBD2. The CDR3 covers 18 residues. Trimming removed 2 bases from V and 0 bases from J; junction bases left unmatched: 11. The germline V gene encodes CDR1 MNHEY and CDR2 SVGEGT. The CDR3 region is CASSYLVKRGTSTDTQYF. CDR3 DNA: TGTGCCAGCAGTTACCTTGTCAAGCGGGGAACTAGCACAGATACGCAGTATTTT.

CDR3 sequence (DNA): TGTGCCAGCAGTTTAAAGATCAGCACAGATACGCAGTATTTT. Residues: CASSLKISTDTQYF. This chain uses TRBV27 with TRBJ2-3; no clear D. The ends were cut back, 2 bases at V and 0 bases at J, with 6 bases in the middle. Germline CDR1 and CDR2: MNHEY and SMNVEV (reference sequence). The CDR3 sequence is 14 residues long.

Written as DNA, the CDR3 is TGCAGTGCTAGCTCGCGCGGGAGGGCCTACAATGAGCAGTTCTTC. This encodes CSASSRGRAYNEQFF. The V gene is TRBV20-1, the J gene TRBJ2-1; 9 positions agree with TRBD2. The CDR3 sequence is 15 residues long. Germline assignment: CDR1 DFQATT and CDR2 SNEGSKA (reference sequence). The J segment lost 2 bases and the V segment lost 3 bases, leaving 5 bases of the junction unmatched.

This clonotype was detected a few times. At one boundary the junction diverges from the germline segment, which might be a read error. J is TRBJ1-5 and V is TRBV5-1; unclear D gene. The length of the CDR3 is 13 residues. The germline CDR1 and CDR2 sequences are SGHRS and YFSETQ. DNA for the CDR3: TGCGCCAGCAGGTTGGCGGTTAATCAGCCCCAGCATTTT. The encoded protein is CASRLAVNQPQHF.

The sample holds a few counts of this clonotype. This chain joins TRBV19 and TRBJ2-2; D possibly matches TRBD1 or TRBD2 (5 bases each). The CDR3 loop spans 15 amino acids. In germline, CDR1 is LNHDA, CDR2 SQIVND (reference sequence). V lost 5 bases and J 1 base, leaving 11 bases between the germline ends. CDR3 bases: TGTGCCAGTAGTTTCGCAGGGAGGAACACCGGGGAGCTGTTTTTT. This sequence encodes CASSFAGRNTGELFF. Drawing the rest from reference TRBV19 and TRBJ2-2, the complete variable domain is DGGITQSPKYLFRKEGQNVTLSCEQNLNHDAMYWYRQDPGQGLRLIYYSQIVNDFQKGDIAEGYSVSREKKESFPLTVTSAQKNPTAFYLCASSFAGRNTGELFFGEGSRLTVL.

This rearrangement joins TRBV20-1 to TRBJ2-2, with D perhaps matching TRBD2 (5 bases). CDR1 is DFQATT, CDR2 SNEGSKA, per germline (reference sequence). The ends were cut back, 5 bases at V and 1 base at J, with 14 bases in the middle. This CDR3 spans 15 amino acids. The CDR3 region is CSAAPRSGNTGELFF. DNA for the CDR3: TGCAGTGCTGCCCCCCGGAGCGGGAACACCGGGGAGCTGTTTTTT.

The rearrangement uses TRBV15 and TRBJ1-1; D gene unclear. Deletions cut 3 bases from V and 1 base from J, with 12 bases between. This CDR3 contains 15 residues. Per the germline V gene, CDR1 is LNHNV and CDR2 is YYDKDF (reference sequence). The CDR3 here is CATSSHALGNTEAFF. The CDR3 DNA is TGTGCCACCAGCAGTCACGCACTAGGGAACACTGAAGCTTTCTTT.